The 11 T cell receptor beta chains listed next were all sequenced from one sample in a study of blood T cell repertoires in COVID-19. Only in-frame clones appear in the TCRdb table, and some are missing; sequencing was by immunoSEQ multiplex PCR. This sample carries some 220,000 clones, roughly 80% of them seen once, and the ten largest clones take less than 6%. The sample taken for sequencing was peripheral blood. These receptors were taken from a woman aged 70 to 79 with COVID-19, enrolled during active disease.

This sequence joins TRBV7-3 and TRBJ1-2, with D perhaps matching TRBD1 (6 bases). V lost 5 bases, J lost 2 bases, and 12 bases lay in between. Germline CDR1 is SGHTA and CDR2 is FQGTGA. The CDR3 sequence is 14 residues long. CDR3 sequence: CASSNYTGNYGYTF. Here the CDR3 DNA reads TGTGCCAGCAGCAACTATACAGGGAACTATGGCTACACCTTC.

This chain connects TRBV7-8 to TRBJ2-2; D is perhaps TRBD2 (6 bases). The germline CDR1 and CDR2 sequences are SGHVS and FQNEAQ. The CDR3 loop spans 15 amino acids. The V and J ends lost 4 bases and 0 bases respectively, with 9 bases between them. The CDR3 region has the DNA TGTGCCAGCAGCTCAACTAGCCCGAACACCGGGGAGCTGTTTTTT. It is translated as CASSSTSPNTGELFF.

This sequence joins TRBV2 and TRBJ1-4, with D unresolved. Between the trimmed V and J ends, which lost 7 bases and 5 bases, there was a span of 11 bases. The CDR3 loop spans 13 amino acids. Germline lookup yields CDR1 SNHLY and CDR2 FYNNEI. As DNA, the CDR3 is TGTGCCAGCACCTTCATGAGGAATGAAAAACTGTTTTTT. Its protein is CASTFMRNEKLFF.

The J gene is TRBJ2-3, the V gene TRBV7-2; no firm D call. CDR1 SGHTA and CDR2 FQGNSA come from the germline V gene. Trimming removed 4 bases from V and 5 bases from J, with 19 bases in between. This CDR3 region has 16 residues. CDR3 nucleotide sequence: TGTGCCAGCAGCTACATGGCGACCCAGCGTGGAGATACGCAGTATTTT. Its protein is CASSYMATQRGDTQYF.

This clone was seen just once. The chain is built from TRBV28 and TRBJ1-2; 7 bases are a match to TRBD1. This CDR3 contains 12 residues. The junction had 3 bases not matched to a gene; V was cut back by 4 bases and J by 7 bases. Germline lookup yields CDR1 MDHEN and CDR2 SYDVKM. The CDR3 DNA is TGTGCCAGCAGTTCGACAGGGACTGGCTACACCTTC. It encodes CASSSTGTGYTF.

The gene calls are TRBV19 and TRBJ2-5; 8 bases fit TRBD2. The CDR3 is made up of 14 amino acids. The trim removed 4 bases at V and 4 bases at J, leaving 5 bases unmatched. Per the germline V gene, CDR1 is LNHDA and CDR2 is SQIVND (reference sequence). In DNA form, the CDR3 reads TGTGCCAGTAGTAGACCCGGGAGGGGAGAGACCCAGTACTTC. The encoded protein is CASSRPGRGETQYF.

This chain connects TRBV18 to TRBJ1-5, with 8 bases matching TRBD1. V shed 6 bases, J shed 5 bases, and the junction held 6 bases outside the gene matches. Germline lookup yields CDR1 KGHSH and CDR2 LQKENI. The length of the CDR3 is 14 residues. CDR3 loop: CASSQGALDQPQHF. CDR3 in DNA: TGTGCCAGCTCTCAGGGGGCTCTGGATCAGCCCCAGCATTTT.

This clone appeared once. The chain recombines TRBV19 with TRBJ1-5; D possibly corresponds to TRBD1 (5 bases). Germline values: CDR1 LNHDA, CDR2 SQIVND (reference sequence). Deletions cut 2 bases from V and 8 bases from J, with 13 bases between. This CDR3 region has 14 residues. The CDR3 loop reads CASSITGEGKPQHF. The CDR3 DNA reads TGTGCCAGTAGTATAACCGGGGAGGGGAAGCCCCAGCATTTT.

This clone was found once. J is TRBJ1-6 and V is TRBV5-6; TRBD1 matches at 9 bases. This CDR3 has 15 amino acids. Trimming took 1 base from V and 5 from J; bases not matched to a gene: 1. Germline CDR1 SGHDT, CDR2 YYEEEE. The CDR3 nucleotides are TGTGCCAGCAGCTTGTGGGACAGGGATAATTCACCCCTCCACTTT. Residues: CASSLWDRDNSPLHF.

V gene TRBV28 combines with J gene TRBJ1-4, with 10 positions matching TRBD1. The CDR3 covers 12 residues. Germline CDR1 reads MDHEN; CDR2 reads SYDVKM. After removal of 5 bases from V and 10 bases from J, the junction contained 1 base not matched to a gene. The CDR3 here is CASSRTGGKLFF. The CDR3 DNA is TGTGCCAGCAGTCGGACAGGGGGAAAACTGTTTTTT.

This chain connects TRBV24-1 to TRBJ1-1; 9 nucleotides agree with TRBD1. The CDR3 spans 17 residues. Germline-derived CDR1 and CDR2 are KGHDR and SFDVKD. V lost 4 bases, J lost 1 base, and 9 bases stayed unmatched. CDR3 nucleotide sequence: TGTGCCACCAGTGACGGTCCCGGGACAGGGCGGAACACTGAAGCTTTCTTT. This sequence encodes CATSDGPGTGRNTEAFF.